Presented here are 27 T cell receptor beta chains from one specimen sequenced in a study of OX40 agonist ivuxolimab in advanced cancers. Libraries were prepared by immunoSEQ multiplex PCR; TCRdb keeps only in-frame clonotypes and omits some of them. The profile shows over 15,000 clones, 60% to 85% of them singletons. The sequencing used CD4+ or CD8+ T cells sorted from blood, collected in a trial of the OX40 agonist ivuxolimab. The origin of the receptors is an adult with an advanced solid tumor such as melanoma, head and neck, liver or kidney cancer.

This clone was observed a handful of times. This rearrangement joins TRBV27 to TRBJ2-5, with D uncertain. Germline V lookup: CDR1 MNHEY, CDR2 SMNVEV (reference sequence). Trimming cost V 6 bases and J 7 bases, with 18 bases left between them. CDR3 length: 14 amino acids. The CDR3 here is CASSPDASEVTQYF. The CDR3 DNA sequence: TGTGCCAGCAGCCCGGACGCGTCCGAGGTGACCCAGTACTTC.

This chain links TRBV2 with TRBJ1-1, with a tentative D call TRBD1 (6 bases). The CDR3 has 14 residues. Germline V gene sequence: CDR1 SNHLY, CDR2 FYNNEI. The ends were cut back, 10 bases at V and 2 bases at J, with 17 bases in the middle. DNA of the CDR3: TGTGCCACCCCAAGGGCAGGGGAAAACACTGAAGCTTTCTTT. This translates into CATPRAGENTEAFF.

With respect to this clone: The DNA is omitted, as the CDR3 cannot be located on it reliably, and the CDR3 follows TCRdb's listing. The rearrangement uses TRBV6-5 and TRBJ1-1. The V gene's germline CDR1 is MNHEY and CDR2 SVGAGI. The CDR3 is 14 amino acids in total, end residues counted. CDR3 sequence reads: CASSSVRGATEAFF.

The chain has TRBV7-9 and TRBJ2-3, with D possibly matching TRBD1 (6 bases). There are 15 residues in the CDR3. V shed 5 bases and J shed 9 bases, with 21 bases lying between them. From germline, CDR1 is SEHNR and CDR2 FQNEAQ (reference sequence). CDR3: CASSPARTVSVTQYF. In DNA form, the CDR3 reads TGTGCCAGCAGCCCAGCGCGGACAGTTTCAGTGACGCAGTATTTT.

A single count supports this clone. The V and J genes are TRBV7-9 and TRBJ2-7; D gene uncertain. V was clipped by 5 bases and J by 4 bases, with 9 bases between them. From germline, CDR1 is SEHNR and CDR2 FQNEAQ (reference sequence). The CDR3 extends over 12 amino acids. CDR3 in DNA: TGTGCCAGCAGCCCCCTCGGTTACGAGCAGTACTTC. It translates to CASSPLGYEQYF. Drawing the rest from reference TRBV7-9 and TRBJ2-7, the complete variable domain is DTGVSQNPRHKITKRGQNVTFRCDPISEHNRLYWYRQTLGQGPEFLTYFQNEAQLEKSRLLSDRFSAERPKGSFSTLEIQRTEQGDSAMYLCASSPLGYEQYFGPGTRLTVT.

This sequence joins TRBV7-3 and TRBJ2-7; D ambiguous. The CDR3 sequence is 14 residues long. CDR1 and CDR2 from the germline V gene are SGHTA and FQGTGA. V shed 2 bases and J shed 1 base, with 9 bases lying between them. CDR3 in amino acids: CASSLPGSSYEQYF. The CDR3 region has the DNA TGTGCCAGCAGCTTACCAGGATCTTCCTACGAGCAGTACTTC.

CDR3 nucleotides: TGTGCCAGCAGCCCAGGACAGCCCTACGAGCAGTACTTC. It codes for CASSPGQPYEQYF. The chain employs TRBV5-4 and TRBJ2-7, with a possible D match to TRBD1 (6 bases). This CDR3 is built from 13 residues. Trimming shortened V by 4 bases and J by 2 bases, and 10 bases separated the two germline ends. Germline CDR1 reads SGHNT; CDR2 reads YYREEE (reference sequence).

On this clone: The sample carries other DNA sequences with the same CDR3. The J gene is TRBJ2-7, the V gene TRBV30; TRBD1 aligns across 8 bases. Trimming took 2 bases from V and 1 from J; bases not matched to a gene: 1. The CDR3 covers 13 residues. From germline, CDR1 is GTSNPN and CDR2 SVGIG (reference sequence). CDR3 residues: CAWSRTGSYEQYF. The CDR3 nucleotides read TGTGCCTGGAGTCGGACAGGGTCCTACGAGCAGTACTTC.

The chain recombines TRBV7-9 with TRBJ2-4, with 10 bases fitting TRBD1. V trimming: 6 bases; J trimming: 2 bases; junction bases outside the gene matches: 10. CDR1 is SEHNR and CDR2 is FQNEAQ in the germline V gene (reference sequence). The CDR3 is 17 residues long. The CDR3 DNA follows: TGTGCCAGCAGTTCTCCGGGACAGGGGTGGACCAAAAACATTCAGTACTTC. Protein sequence: CASSSPGQGWTKNIQYF. Drawing the rest from reference TRBV7-9 and TRBJ2-4, the complete variable domain is DTGVSQNPRHKITKRGQNVTFRCDPISEHNRLYWYRQTLGQGPEFLTYFQNEAQLEKSRLLSDRFSAERPKGSFSTLEIQRTEQGDSAMYLCASSSPGQGWTKNIQYFGAGTRLSVL.

The chain combines TRBV27 with TRBJ2-7; 8 nucleotides line up with TRBD1. Germline loops: CDR1 MNHEY, CDR2 SMNVEV (reference sequence). The J segment lost 0 bases and the V segment lost 5 bases, leaving 6 bases of the junction unmatched. The CDR3 consists of 15 residues. CDR3 DNA sequence: TGTGCCAGCAGTATGGACAGGGACCCCTCCTACGAGCAGTACTTC. Translating it yields CASSMDRDPSYEQYF.

V usage is TRBV7-9 and J usage is TRBJ1-1, with 11 nucleotides matching TRBD1. V shed 3 bases and J 7 bases; nucleotides not matched to a gene: 10. Germline V gene lookup returns CDR1 SEHNR and CDR2 FQNEAQ (reference sequence). The CDR3 is 16 residues long. In nucleotides, the CDR3 is TGTGCCAGCAGCTTTTATGAGGACAGGGGGCCCAGTGAAGCTTTCTTT. Its protein product is CASSFYEDRGPSEAFF.

This clone was observed a handful of times. The V call is TRBV7-9, the J call TRBJ2-3; TRBD1 or TRBD2 may be the D gene (6 bases each). Deletions cut 4 bases from V and 6 bases from J, with 14 bases between. There are 14 residues in the CDR3. The germline CDR1 and CDR2 sequences are SEHNR and FQNEAQ (reference sequence). The CDR3 bases are TGTGCCAGCAGCTCCCTCTGGGGGGCGGATACGCAGTATTTT. Translated: CASSSLWGADTQYF.

The gene calls are TRBV7-6 and TRBJ2-5; weak D call: TRBD1 (5 bases). This CDR3 is built from 13 residues. In germline, CDR1 is SGHVS, CDR2 FNYEAQ. Trimming left V 5 bases short and J 7 bases short, with 14 bases between. CDR3 in amino acids: CASSPLGQGTQYF. CDR3 nucleotide sequence: TGTGCCAGCAGCCCCTTAGGCCAGGGGACCCAGTACTTC.

This chain joins TRBV27 and TRBJ1-1; 9 bases are a match to TRBD1. V shed 5 bases and J 4 bases; nucleotides not matched to a gene: 2. From germline, CDR1 is MNHEY and CDR2 SMNVEV (reference sequence). The CDR3 covers 13 residues. This chain's CDR3 is CASSGQGITEAFF. DNA for the CDR3: TGTGCCAGCAGTGGACAGGGGATCACTGAAGCTTTCTTT.

The rearrangement joins TRBV11-3 to TRBJ1-4; D is undetermined. V lost 5 bases and J lost 6, with 13 bases in between. The germline CDR1 and CDR2 sequences are SGHNT and YENEEA. The CDR3 consists of 14 residues. The chain's CDR3 is CASSPRGEDEKLFF. The CDR3 nucleotides are TGTGCCAGCAGCCCCCGAGGTGAAGATGAAAAACTGTTTTTT. The full variable domain, with the rest looked up from reference TRBV11-3 and TRBJ1-4, is EAGVVQSPRYKIIEKKQPVAFWCNPISGHNTLYWYLQNLGQGPELLIRYENEEAVDDSQLPKDRFSAERLKGVDSTLKIQPAELGDSAVYLCASSPRGEDEKLFFGSGTQLSVL.

V usage is TRBV7-6 and J usage is TRBJ1-1, with TRBD1 as a possible D gene (6 bases). CDR3 length equals 15 residues. Between the trimmed V and J ends, which lost 4 bases and 4 bases, there was a span of 16 bases. Germline CDR1 reads SGHVS; CDR2 reads FNYEAQ. The CDR3 coding sequence is TGTGCCAGCAGCTCCTTACAGGGATTAGGCACTGAAGCTTTCTTT. Encoded protein: CASSSLQGLGTEAFF. The variable domain in full, with the rest retrieved from reference TRBV7-6 and TRBJ1-1, is GAGVSQSPRYKVTKRGQDVALRCDPISGHVSLYWYRQALGQGPEFLTYFNYEAQQDKSGLPNDRFSAERPEGSISTLTIQRTEQRDSAMYRCASSSLQGLGTEAFFGQGTRLTVV.

This chain uses TRBV4-2 with TRBJ2-2; D is undetermined. This CDR3 is built from 13 residues. V was pared by 0 bases and J by 6 bases, with 5 bases between. The germline V gene has CDR1 LGHNA and CDR2 YNFKEQ. The CDR3 spells CASSQDFSGELFF. The DNA for the CDR3 is TGTGCCAGCAGCCAAGATTTTTCCGGGGAGCTGTTTTTT.

Written as DNA, the CDR3 is TGCGCCAGCAGCGAAGGTAGCGGGGCCAATGAGCAGTTCTTC. Translation: CASSEGSGANEQFF. The chain carries TRBV4-3 and TRBJ2-1; 8 positions agree with TRBD2. The junction had 6 bases not matched to a gene; V was cut back by 5 bases and J by 6 bases. This CDR3 spans 14 amino acids. Germline CDR1 LGHNA, CDR2 YSLEER.

This sequence joins TRBV7-2 and TRBJ1-3; 8 bases line up with TRBD1. This CDR3 is built from 16 residues. The germline CDR1 and CDR2 sequences are SGHTA and FQGNSA. V gave up 3 bases and J gave up 1 base; unmatched junction bases: 5. The CDR3 here is CASSFKDRVSGNTIYF. For the CDR3, the DNA is TGTGCCAGCAGCTTCAAGGACAGGGTATCTGGAAACACCATATATTTT.

This clone was picked up a small number of times. CDR3 region: CASSRAFRGTDTQYF. Written as DNA, the CDR3 is TGTGCCAGCAGTCGGGCCTTCAGGGGCACAGATACGCAGTATTTT. The gene calls are TRBV7-9 and TRBJ2-3, with D possibly matching TRBD1 (5 bases). CDR1 is SEHNR and CDR2 is FQNEAQ in the germline V gene (reference sequence). The ends were cut back, 6 bases at V and 1 base at J, with 14 bases in the middle. The CDR3 is 15 amino acids.

The genes are TRBV7-6 and TRBJ1-6, with 9 bases lining up with TRBD1. The junction had 1 base not matched to a gene; V was cut back by 4 bases and J by 6 bases. The CDR3 length is 14 residues. The germline gives CDR1 SGHVS, CDR2 FNYEAQ. CDR3 sequence (DNA): TGTGCCAGCAGCTCGGACAGGGGTAATTCACCCCTCCACTTT. This codes for CASSSDRGNSPLHF.

This chain uses TRBV28 with TRBJ1-1; D gene unclear. Trimming cost V 3 bases and J 4 bases, with 9 bases left between them. This CDR3 is built from 13 residues. CDR1 is MDHEN, CDR2 SYDVKM, per germline. CDR3 region: CASSLQVGTEAFF. In DNA form, the CDR3 reads TGTGCCAGCAGTTTGCAGGTTGGCACTGAAGCTTTCTTT. Looking up the rest from reference TRBV28 and TRBJ1-1 gives the full variable domain: DVKVTQSSRYLVKRTGEKVFLECVQDMDHENMFWYRQDPGLGLRLIYFSYDVKMKEKGDIPEGYSVSREKKERFSLILESASTNQTSMYLCASSLQVGTEAFFGQGTRLTVV.

This clone was detected only once. The V gene is TRBV19, the J gene TRBJ2-2, with 9 bases identical to TRBD2. Per germline, CDR1 LNHDA and CDR2 SQIVND (reference sequence). V lost 2 bases to trimming and J lost 3 bases; unmatched junction nucleotides: 4. CDR3 length: 16 residues. The CDR3 loop is CASSIPLAGDTGELFF. The CDR3 DNA sequence: TGTGCCAGTAGTATACCACTAGCGGGCGACACCGGGGAGCTGTTTTTT.

The chain combines TRBV5-4 with TRBJ1-2; no definite D call. The CDR3 has 14 amino acids. Per germline, CDR1 SGHNT and CDR2 YYREEE (reference sequence). V lost 0 bases and J lost 2, with 8 bases in between. The CDR3 here is CASSLVTPNYGYTF. CDR3 nucleotides: TGTGCCAGCAGCTTGGTAACACCCAACTATGGCTACACCTTC.

This clone was observed a few times. In DNA form, the CDR3 reads TGTGCCAGCGGGCCTGGGATTGAAGCTTTCTTT. Translating gives CASGPGIEAFF. This chain connects TRBV27 to TRBJ1-1; D is unclear. The V end lost 8 bases, the J end lost 7 bases, and 11 bases lay between the germline ends. This CDR3 has 11 amino acids. Germline CDR1 and CDR2: MNHEY and SMNVEV (reference sequence).

The J gene is TRBJ1-1, the V gene TRBV5-6; D gene unclear. The V and J ends lost 4 bases and 1 base respectively, with 11 bases between them. CDR3 length: 14 amino acids. Germline V CDR1 and CDR2: SGHDT, YYEEEE. This chain's CDR3 is CASSLLRQNTEAFF. For the CDR3, the DNA is TGTGCCAGCAGCCTTTTAAGGCAGAACACTGAAGCTTTCTTT.

As regards this clone: Other DNA sequences of this sample code for an identical CDR3. The CDR3 DNA is TGTGCCAGCAGTGAAGCGCCAGGCCTCTACGAGCAGTACTTC. Translating it yields CASSEAPGLYEQYF. This sequence joins TRBV6-1 and TRBJ2-7; D call uncertain. Germline CDR1 is MNHNS and CDR2 is SASEGT. Deletions cut 0 bases from V and 3 bases from J, with 9 bases between. CDR3 size: 14 residues.